These T cell receptor beta chains were read from a single sample in a study of tumor-infiltrating lymphocytes in localized non-small cell lung cancer. Libraries were prepared by immunoSEQ multiplex PCR; TCRdb keeps only in-frame clonotypes and omits some of them. The table has around 6,400 clones, 74% seen once. The sequenced material came from lung tumor tissue. These receptors were taken from a human donor with non-small cell lung cancer. Both conserved end residues are part of each CDR3.

J gene,V gene,CDR3 protein
TRBJ2-6,TRBV4-3,CASSQLYSSGANVLTF
TRBJ2-4,TRBV5-8,CASSTWTGVVKNIQYF
TRBJ1-1,TRBV14,CASSQRTAREAFF
TRBJ1-3,TRBV11-3,CASSSGTGASGNTIYF
TRBJ1-3,TRBV5-4,CASSPGGKGVNTIYF
TRBJ1-1,TRBV29-1,CSGGNRAQAFF
TRBJ2-3,TRBV4-1,CASSQAERGGTDTQYF
TRBJ2-3,TRBV4-2,CASSQAPRGGDTQYF
TRBJ1-6,TRBV14,CASSQGTGIRSPLHF
TRBJ2-7,TRBV5-1,CASSSTESYEQYF
TRBJ2-5,TRBV27,CASSLSEETQYF
TRBJ2-3,TRBV6-1,CASSELAGGPDTQYF
TRBJ1-1,TRBV28,CASSSDLSRGTEAFF
TRBJ2-4,TRBV25-1,CASSDPGARGGRDIQYF
TRBJ1-1,TRBV7-6,CASSLAPSRMNTEAFF
TRBJ1-2,TRBV5-4,CASSLVTGESYGYTF
TRBJ1-1,TRBV19,CASIGRYTEAFF
TRBJ1-5,TRBV7-9,CASSSGTATNQPQHF
TRBJ1-2,TRBV4-3,CASSQIAQANYGYTF
TRBJ1-6,TRBV19,CASSIGGDHNSPLHF
TRBJ1-1,TRBV9,CASSSQGVAFF
TRBJ2-5,TRBV15,CATSREVQRQETQYF
TRBJ1-1,TRBV6-4,CASSPPGTQNTEAFF
TRBJ2-7,TRBV6-5,CASSKDRASGEQYF
TRBJ2-3,TRBV6-5,CASSRGGDSTDTQYF
TRBJ2-3,TRBV7-8,CASRSGGGLDTQYF
TRBJ1-2,TRBV19,CASRPLGREGGYTF
TRBJ1-6,TRBV5-4,CASSVLRQGGSNSPLHF
TRBJ1-1,TRBV6-1,CASSRQGPGSEAFF
.,TRBV6-5,CASSPQGTYEQYF
TRBJ2-5,TRBV7-9,CASSPWASGETQYF
TRBJ2-3,TRBV9,CASSVAHITDTQYF
TRBJ2-1,TRBV4-3,CASSPTGPSSYNEQFF
TRBJ2-7,TRBV6-5,CASSYIKTGGIVEQYF
TRBJ1-1,TRBV5-1,CASSLGSTESEAFF
TRBJ2-1,TRBV6-1,CASSEEVAGGNEQFF
TRBJ2-3,TRBV6-5,CASRTGATDTQYF
TRBJ1-1,TRBV5-1,CASSLTTGNTEAFF
TRBJ2-1,TRBV13,CASSLAGSYNEQFF
TRBJ1-1,TRBV7-3,CASSEGGDTEAFF
TRBJ2-2,TRBV9,CASSFLGGATGELFF
TRBJ2-7,TRBV10-3,CAISEFKKGGGEQYF
TRBJ2-7,TRBV18,CASSRVPGRGAYEQYF
TRBJ1-2,TRBV5-6,CASSLRDSSNYGYTF
TRBJ2-5,TRBV5-6,CASTGTGVQETQYF
TRBJ2-3,TRBV19,CASRPGVSGGPTDTQYF
TRBJ1-6,TRBV6-6,CASSWTGANSPLHF
TRBJ1-2,TRBV2,CASSDLTGWTRGRTF
TRBJ1-3,TRBV6-1,CASSEWVGSGNTIYF
TRBJ1-2,TRBV6-5,CASSSTKYGYTF
TRBJ1-3,TRBV7-6,CASSLGPPGSGNTIYF
TRBJ1-6,TRBV10-3,CAISEREGDGNSPLHF
TRBJ2-3,TRBV5-4,CASRYGKRNTDTQYF